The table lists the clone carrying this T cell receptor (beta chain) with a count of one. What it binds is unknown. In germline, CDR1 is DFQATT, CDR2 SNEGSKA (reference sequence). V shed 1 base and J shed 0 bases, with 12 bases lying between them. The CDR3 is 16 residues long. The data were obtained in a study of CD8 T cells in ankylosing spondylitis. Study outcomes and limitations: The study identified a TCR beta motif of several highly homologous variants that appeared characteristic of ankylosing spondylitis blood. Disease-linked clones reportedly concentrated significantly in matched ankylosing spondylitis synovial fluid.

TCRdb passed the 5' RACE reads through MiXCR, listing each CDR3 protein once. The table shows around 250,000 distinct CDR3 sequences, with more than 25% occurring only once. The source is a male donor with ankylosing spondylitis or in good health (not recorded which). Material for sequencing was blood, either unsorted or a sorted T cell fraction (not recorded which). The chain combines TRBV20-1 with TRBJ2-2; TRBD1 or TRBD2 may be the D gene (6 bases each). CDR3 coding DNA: TGCAGTGCTAGAGTTGGGGGGCAGACGAACACCGGGGAGCTGTTTTTT. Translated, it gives CSARVGGQTNTGELFF.